This TCR beta chain derives from a study of Ad26.COV2.S vaccination and SARS-CoV-2 variants. Turning to the study itself: The donor was enrolled in the Ad26.COV2.S arm of the COV1001 trial. Study results and limitations: Vaccine and placebo recipients had comparable breadth of non-spike TCRs.

The V end was cut by 1 base, the J end by 2 bases, with 17 bases between. Germline V CDR1 and CDR2: MNHEY, SVGEGT. This CDR3 is built from 17 residues. For this clone: Antigen specificity is unknown.

Assay used: immunoSEQ multiplex PCR; TCRdb lists only in-frame clones, some missing. The table has about 680,000 clones, roughly 90% seen once; the top ten hold nearly 1.5%. Treatment noted: roughly 19 received Ad26.COV2.S at low or high dose, single or two shots; about 5 received placebo; per-sample allocation not given. Collection of samples fell on day 63 after the first vaccine or placebo injection. Expression of Wuhan-strain SARS-CoV-2 spike came from the Ad26 vector that formed the vaccine. The origin of this receptor is a person aged 18-60 years who received the Ad26.COV2.S COVID-19 vaccine or a placebo. Sequencing was performed on peripheral blood, taken in a trial of Ad26.COV2.S vaccine versus placebo. The rearrangement links TRBV6-2 or TRBV6-3 to TRBJ1-1; D ambiguous. CDR3 DNA: TGTGCCAGCAGTTACTTAGACACCCATGGCAGTAACACTGAAGCTTTCTTT. Amino acid sequence: CASSYLDTHGSNTEAFF.